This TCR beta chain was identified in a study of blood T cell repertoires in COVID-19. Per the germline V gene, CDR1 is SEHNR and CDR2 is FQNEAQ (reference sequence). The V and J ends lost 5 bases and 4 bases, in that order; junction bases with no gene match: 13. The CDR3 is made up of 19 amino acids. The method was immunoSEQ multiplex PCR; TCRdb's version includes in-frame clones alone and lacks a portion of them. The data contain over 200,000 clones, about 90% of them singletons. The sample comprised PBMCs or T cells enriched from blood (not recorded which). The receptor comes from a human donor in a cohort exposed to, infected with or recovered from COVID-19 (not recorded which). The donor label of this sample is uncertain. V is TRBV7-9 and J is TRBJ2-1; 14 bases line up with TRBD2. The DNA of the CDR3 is TGTGCCAGCAGCACGCGGACTAGCGGGGGGCCTGAACTTTACAATGAGCAGTTCTTC. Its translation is CASSTRTSGGPELYNEQFF.